Included here is one T cell receptor beta chain sequence, with context. Its antigen is as yet unknown. TCRdb's copy holds only in-frame clones and misses some; the assay was immunoSEQ multiplex PCR. The table lists more than 95,000 clones, about nine tenths of them singletons, with 45% to 50% in the top ten. This sample is drawn from a study of T cell responses to AZD1222 COVID-19 vaccine. General study findings and limits: Donors, mostly white British, included more females; clonal diversity was possibly underestimated. Repertoire collection took place solely once the T cell response had peaked. Recipients of two AZD1222 doses showed rising Spike-specific TCR breadth and depth.

Germline assignment: CDR1 SGHAT and CDR2 FQNNGV. The CDR3 has 12 residues. V was shortened by 2 bases and J by 6 bases, with 6 bases between the two germline ends. This clonotype was sampled from an adult in good health. The chain has TRBV11-2 and TRBJ2-3; D not resolved. The sample in question was peripheral blood, obtained on day 0 of AZD1222 vaccination. The CDR3 loop is CASSLNPDTQYF. In nucleotides, the CDR3 is TGTGCCAGCAGCTTAAACCCCGATACGCAGTATTTT.